The sequence of this T cell receptor beta chain was determined in a study of T cell responses to AZD1222 COVID-19 vaccine. A note on this clone: The antigen is not known.

Produced via immunoSEQ multiplex PCR; TCRdb's table is partial and in-frame only. Altogether about 90,000 clones are present, 80% to 90% being singletons, with the ten largest covering approximately 7.9%. General study points: Along spike, vaccine-associated CD4 TCRs were found throughout, with dominance at 160-218 and 743-854.

The CDR3 consists of 14 residues. Germline loops: CDR1 LNHNV, CDR2 YYDKDF (reference sequence). J gave up 3 bases and V 4 bases, and 6 bases lay outside the gene matches. The chain is built from TRBV15 and TRBJ2-7; 7 bases are a match to TRBD2. Sequences were derived from peripheral blood, sampled on day 0 of AZD1222 vaccination. This clonotype was sampled from an adult in good health. In nucleotides, the CDR3 is TGTGCCACCAGCAAACGGGACTACGGCTACGAGCAGTACTTC. It specifies CATSKRDYGYEQYF. The full variable domain, with the rest looked up from reference TRBV15 and TRBJ2-7, is DAMVIQNPRYQVTQFGKPVTLSCSQTLNHNVMYWYQQKSSQAPKLLFHYYDKDFNNEADTPDNFQSRRPNTSFCFLDIRSPGLGDTAMYLCATSKRDYGYEQYFGPGTRLTVT.